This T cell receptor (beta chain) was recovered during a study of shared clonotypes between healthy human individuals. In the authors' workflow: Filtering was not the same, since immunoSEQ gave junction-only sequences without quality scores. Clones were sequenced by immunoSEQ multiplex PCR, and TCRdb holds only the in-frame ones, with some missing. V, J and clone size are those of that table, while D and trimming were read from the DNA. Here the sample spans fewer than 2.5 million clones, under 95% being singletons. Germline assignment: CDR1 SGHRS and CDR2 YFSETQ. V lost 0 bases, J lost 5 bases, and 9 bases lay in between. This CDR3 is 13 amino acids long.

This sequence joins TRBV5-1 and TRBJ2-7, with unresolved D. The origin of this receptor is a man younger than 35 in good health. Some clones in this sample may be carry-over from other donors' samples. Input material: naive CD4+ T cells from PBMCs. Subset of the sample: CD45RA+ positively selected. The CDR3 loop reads CASSLAWVDEQYF. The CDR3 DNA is TGCGCCAGCAGCTTGGCATGGGTCGACGAGCAGTACTTC.